This is a list of T cell receptor beta chains from one sample in a study of blood T cell repertoires in COVID-19. The assay was immunoSEQ multiplex PCR, and TCRdb's table has in-frame clones only and misses some. The table includes over 250,000 clones, approximately 87% detected once. The specimen sequenced was peripheral blood. All receptors derive from a woman in her forties or fifties with acute or convalescent COVID-19. CDR3s include the opening cysteine and the closing phenylalanine or tryptophan. The D gene is left open where the match is weak. Rows may omit the clone size; those that give it use once, few, many or a size class.

DNA	CDR3	V	size	D	J
TGTGCCAGCAGAACAGGGAACAATCAGCCCCAGCATTTT	CASRTGNNQPQHF	TRBV2	.	.	TRBJ1-5
TGTGCCAGCAGTTACTCTAAGGAGTTCTACGAGCAGTACTTC	CASSYSKEFYEQYF	TRBV6-6	once	.	TRBJ2-7
TGTGCCAGCAGCCAAGCTAGCGGAGGGGTCAATGAGCAGTTCTTC	CASSQASGGVNEQFF	TRBV4-2	.	TRBD2	TRBJ2-1
TGTGCCAGCAGCGAAGGGCCCGGGCGGGGCAATCAGCCCCAGCATTTT	CASSEGPGRGNQPQHF	TRBV9	.	.	TRBJ1-5
TGTGCCAGCAGCTTCCGGAGGGTGGGGTACAATGAGCAGTTCTTC	CASSFRRVGYNEQFF	TRBV7-7	.	.	TRBJ2-1
TGTGCCAGCAGCTTGGCGACCGGGACTTATGAGGGAACGCCCTACGAGCAGTACTTC	CASSLATGTYEGTPYEQYF	TRBV7-9	.	.	TRBJ2-7
TGTGCCACGTCCGAGGGAGCCCACTACGAGCAGTACTTC	CATSEGAHYEQYF	TRBV21-1	.	.	TRBJ2-7
TGCGCCAGCAGCCAAGGGGACGGGGGGGGCACAGATACGCAGTATTTT	CASSQGDGGGTDTQYF	TRBV4-3	.	TRBD2	TRBJ2-3
TGTGCCAGCAGCCAAGCCCCCACTAGCGGGTTGTACAATGAGCAGTTCTTC	CASSQAPTSGLYNEQFF	TRBV3-1/TRBV3-2	few	TRBD2	TRBJ2-1
TGTGCCAGCAGTTTACGGCAGGAGGATTCACCCCTCCACTTT	CASSLRQEDSPLHF	TRBV28	.	.	TRBJ1-6
TGTGCCTGGAGTTACGACGGGAATCAGCCCCAGCATTTT	CAWSYDGNQPQHF	TRBV30	.	.	TRBJ1-5
TGTGCCTGGAGTGTGCAACCTAGACTTTTAGCTAACTATGGCTACACCTTC	CAWSVQPRLLANYGYTF	TRBV30	few	.	TRBJ1-2
TGTGCCAGTAGTATAAGGGACAGCTCCTACAATGAGCAGTTCTTC	CASSIRDSSYNEQFF	TRBV19	.	TRBD1	TRBJ2-1